The 13 T cell receptor beta chains given below trace back to one sample, sequenced in a study of T cells after yellow fever vaccination. TCRdb redid the calling of the 5' RACE reads with MiXCR, one entry per CDR3 protein. The top ten hold around 16% of the sample, which has 400,000 to 650,000 distinct CDR3 sequences, less than 25% seen once. Material: PBMCs, obtained 21 days after the first yellow fever vaccination. Receptors originate from a man aged 18 to 30 who received the YFV17D yellow fever vaccine.

In its sample, this clonotype was seen a few times. V and J are TRBV12-3 or TRBV12-4 and TRBJ2-2; D not resolved. Trimming removed 1 base at V and 6 bases at J, with 6 bases between. The CDR3 has 13 residues. The CDR3 DNA is TGTGCCAGCAGTTTAGTTGAGGCCGGGGAGCTGTTTTTT. This translates into CASSLVEAGELFF.

The sample holds a few counts of this clonotype. The chain recombines TRBV28 with TRBJ2-3; D uncertain. Trimming shortened V by 2 bases and J by 7 bases, and 16 bases separated the two germline ends. The CDR3 has 15 residues. Germline CDR1 is MDHEN and CDR2 is SYDVKM. The CDR3 here is CASSLARNVRYTQYF. Written as DNA, the CDR3 is TGTGCCAGCAGTTTAGCACGGAATGTCCGGTATACGCAGTATTTT.

This clonotype has just a few counts. This chain connects TRBV12-3 or TRBV12-4 to TRBJ1-2; no clear D. This CDR3 is built from 13 residues. V was cut by 3 bases and J by 2 bases, with 7 bases left in between. The CDR3 sequence is CASSFTENYGYTF. The CDR3 nucleotides are TGTGCCAGCAGTTTTACAGAGAACTATGGCTACACCTTC.

There are a few counts of this clonotype. The chain couples TRBV5-6 to TRBJ2-1; TRBD2 aligns across 8 bases. Trimming took 2 bases from V and 7 from J; bases not matched to a gene: 11. Germline assignment: CDR1 SGHDT and CDR2 YYEEEE. CDR3 length equals 16 residues. CDR3 protein: CASSFPGARGDNEQFF. DNA of the CDR3: TGTGCCAGCAGCTTCCCAGGGGCGCGGGGGGATAATGAGCAGTTCTTC.

The V gene is TRBV25-1, the J gene TRBJ1-5; no clear D. The germline V gene has CDR1 MGHDK and CDR2 SYGVNS. V shed 1 base and J shed 4 bases, with 5 bases lying between them. The CDR3 has 13 residues. CDR3 amino acids: CASSEWPNQPQHF. For the CDR3, the DNA is TGTGCCAGCAGTGAATGGCCTAATCAGCCCCAGCATTTT.

V usage is TRBV5-1 and J usage is TRBJ2-3; D remains unclear. The CDR3 has 15 residues. Germline lookup yields CDR1 SGHRS and CDR2 YFSETQ. With 3 bases removed from V and 0 bases from J, the gap between germline ends came to 11 bases. The CDR3 DNA reads TGCGCCAGCAGCTCGTACAGAACTAGCACAGATACGCAGTATTTT. Its protein product is CASSSYRTSTDTQYF.

The CDR3 loop is CATSVPGLQGTDTQYF. The DNA for the CDR3 is TGTGCCACCAGTGTTCCGGGACTGCAAGGCACAGATACGCAGTATTTT. The chain carries TRBV24-1 and TRBJ2-3; D is perhaps TRBD2 (6 bases). V was pared by 5 bases and J by 1 base, with 15 bases between. The germline gives CDR1 KGHDR, CDR2 SFDVKD. The length of the CDR3 is 16 residues.

This chain links TRBV6-2 or TRBV6-3 with TRBJ2-5; D possibly corresponds to TRBD2 (6 bases). Trimming pared 6 bases from V and 5 bases from J, leaving 16 bases between. The germline CDR1 and CDR2 sequences are MNHEY and SVGEGT. The CDR3 extends over 14 amino acids. In DNA form, the CDR3 reads TGTGCCAGCAGCCCGGACCCGGACTATGAGACCCAGTACTTC. This gives the protein CASSPDPDYETQYF.

This chain links TRBV7-9 with TRBJ2-3; tentatively, D is TRBD2 (6 bases). The CDR3 runs 13 residues. Germline-derived CDR1 and CDR2 are SEHNR and FQNEAQ (reference sequence). Deletions cut 2 bases from V and 6 bases from J, with 9 bases between. The CDR3 nucleotides are TGTGCCAGCAGCTTAATTAGCGGTGATACGCAGTATTTT. This translates into CASSLISGDTQYF.

The genes are TRBV5-1 and TRBJ1-5; 7 bases match TRBD1. After removal of 7 bases from V and 5 bases from J, the junction contained 18 bases not matched to a gene. The CDR3 is made up of 17 amino acids. The germline gives CDR1 SGHRS, CDR2 YFSETQ. In DNA form, the CDR3 reads TGCGCCAGCGGGGGGGATGGGGGACAGCTATCCCATCAGCCCCAGCATTTT. Translating it yields CASGGDGGQLSHQPQHF.

The chain recombines TRBV7-2 with TRBJ2-4; D unclear. The germline V and J ends were trimmed by 5 bases and 0 bases, with 14 bases remaining between them. The CDR3 has 16 residues. Germline CDR1 is SGHTA and CDR2 is FQGNSA. CDR3 DNA: TGTGCCAGCAGCGCCACAGCTCGAACAGCCAAAAACATTCAGTACTTC. It codes for CASSATARTAKNIQYF.

This clonotype was detected once. The V call is TRBV5-6, the J call TRBJ2-7, with a possible D match to TRBD2 (6 bases). This CDR3 comprises 14 residues. The V gene lost 0 bases and the J gene lost 4 bases, with 11 bases spanning the gap. Germline-derived CDR1 and CDR2 are SGHDT and YYEEEE. Written as DNA, the CDR3 is TGTGCCAGCAGCTTGGCGGGAGAAATATACGAGCAGTACTTC. This encodes CASSLAGEIYEQYF.

In this sample, this clonotype turned up a few times. The chain joins TRBV7-9 to TRBJ2-3; D ambiguous. Germline V gene data show CDR1 as SEHNR and CDR2 as FQNEAQ (reference sequence). This CDR3 is built from 15 residues. V was shortened by 1 base and J by 1 base, with 9 bases between the two germline ends. Here the CDR3 reads CASSLVGSGTDTQYF. In nucleotides, the CDR3 is TGTGCCAGCAGCTTAGTAGGCTCGGGCACAGATACGCAGTATTTT.